This paragraph reports one T cell receptor beta chain. The data belong to a study of blood T cell repertoires in COVID-19. Study-wide background: The samples span acute and convalescent COVID-19 from the United States, Italy and Spain.

In the original analysis: The authors estimated nucleated cell counts from reference gene primer amplification. The assay was immunoSEQ multiplex PCR, and TCRdb's table has in-frame clones only and misses some. V and J calls and clone size come straight from that table; D and trimming were deduced from the DNA. The sample comprises under 120,000 clones, 80% to 90% of which are singletons, and about 30% rests with the top ten. V was clipped by 0 bases and J by 13 bases, with 16 bases between them. CDR3 size: 14 residues. CDR1 is LNHNV, CDR2 YYDKDF, per germline (reference sequence). Specimen: peripheral blood. The J gene is TRBJ2-1, the V gene TRBV15, with D maybe TRBD1 (6 bases). This TCR was sampled from a woman of 80 years or more with acute or convalescent COVID-19. CDR3 amino acids: CATSRDRATGLQFF. In DNA, the CDR3 is TGTGCCACCAGCAGAGATAGGGCGACAGGTCTTCAGTTCTTC.